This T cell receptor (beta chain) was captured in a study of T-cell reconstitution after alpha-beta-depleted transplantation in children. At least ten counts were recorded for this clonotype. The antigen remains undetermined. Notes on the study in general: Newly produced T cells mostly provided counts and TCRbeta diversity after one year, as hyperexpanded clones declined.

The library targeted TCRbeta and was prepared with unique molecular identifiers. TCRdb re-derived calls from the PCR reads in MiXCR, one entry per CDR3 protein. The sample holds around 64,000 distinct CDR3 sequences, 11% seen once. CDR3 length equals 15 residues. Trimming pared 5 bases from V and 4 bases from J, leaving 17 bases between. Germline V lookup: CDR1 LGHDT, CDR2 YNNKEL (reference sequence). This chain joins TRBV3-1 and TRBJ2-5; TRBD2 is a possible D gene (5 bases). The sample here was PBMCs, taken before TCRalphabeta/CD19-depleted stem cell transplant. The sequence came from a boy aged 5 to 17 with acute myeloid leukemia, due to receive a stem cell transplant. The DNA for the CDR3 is TGTGCCAGCAGCTTCTCACTAGAGTCTAGAGAGACCCAGTACTTC. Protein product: CASSFSLESRETQYF.